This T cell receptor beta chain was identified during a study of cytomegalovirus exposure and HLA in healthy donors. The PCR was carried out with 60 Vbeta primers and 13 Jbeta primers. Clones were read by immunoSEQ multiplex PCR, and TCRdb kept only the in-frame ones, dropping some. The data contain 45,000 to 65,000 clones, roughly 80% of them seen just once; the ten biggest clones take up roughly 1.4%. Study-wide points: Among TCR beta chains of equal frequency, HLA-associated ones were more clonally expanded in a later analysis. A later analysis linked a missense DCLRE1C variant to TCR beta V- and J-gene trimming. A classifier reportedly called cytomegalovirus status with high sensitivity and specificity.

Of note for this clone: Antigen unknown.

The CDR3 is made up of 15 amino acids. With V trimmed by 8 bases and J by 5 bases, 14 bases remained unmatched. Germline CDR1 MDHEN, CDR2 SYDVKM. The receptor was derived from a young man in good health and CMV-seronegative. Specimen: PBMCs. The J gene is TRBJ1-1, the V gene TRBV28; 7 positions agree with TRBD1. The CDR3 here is CASGYYSGGITEAFF. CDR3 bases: TGTGCCAGCGGGTATTATTCAGGGGGAATAACTGAAGCTTTCTTT.